This is a list of T cell receptor beta chains from one sample in a study of human CD8 memory T cell subsets. TCRdb re-called the 5' RACE reads and catalogs CDR3 proteins one per entry, DNA excluded. The table for this sample gives thousands of distinct CDR3 sequences. The sample consisted of CD8+ T cells from PBMCs. All receptors come from a human donor in good health. CDR3s include the opening cysteine and the closing phenylalanine or tryptophan. For some rows the clone size is stated as once, few or many, or as a class when expanded; others skip it.

v_call	clone_size	j_call	cdr3_aa
TRBV6-6	medium-sized	TRBJ2-1	CASSYLSLGDEQFF
TRBV11-2	NA	TRBJ2-3	CASSLDGRTTSTDTQYF
TRBV2	NA	TRBJ2-1	CASSEWQGQGSEQFF
TRBV28	NA	TRBJ1-2	CAITGIRDYGYTF
TRBV28	NA	TRBJ2-1	CASSLQGIYNEQFF
TRBV29-1	NA	TRBJ2-7	CSVGDSGYEQYF
TRBV20-1	NA	TRBJ2-1	CSARHGLAGGLGNEQFF
TRBV12-2	NA	TRBJ2-7	CASPAREASYEQYF
TRBV29-1	large	TRBJ1-2	CSVATGNYGYTF
TRBV7-9	NA	TRBJ2-1	CASSFTSGSYNEQFF
TRBV11-2	NA	TRBJ2-1	CASSLGLAGVGDNEQFF
TRBV4-1	medium-sized	TRBJ2-7	CASSQDVTGGAYEQYF
TRBV6-5	NA	TRBJ2-3	CASRVVTGSTDTQYF
TRBV29-1	NA	TRBJ2-7	CSVGSGEDSEQYF
TRBV2	NA	TRBJ2-3	CASRLGWDTQYF
TRBV6-6	NA	TRBJ2-2	CASSYPLTIGTVDAGELFF
TRBV28	medium-sized	TRBJ1-1	CASSNDITEAFF
TRBV10-3	NA	TRBJ2-7	CAISAADSYEQYF
TRBV28	NA	TRBJ2-1	CASSFGLDNEQFF
TRBV7-9	NA	TRBJ2-7	CASSPNPIEQYF
TRBV5-6	NA	TRBJ2-5	CASSLGLGSGPLQETQYF
TRBV19	NA	TRBJ2-2	CASSSLLSGELFF
TRBV7-9	NA	TRBJ1-5	CASSGQGAKWPQHF
TRBV5-1	medium-sized	TRBJ1-5	CASSPWGTGEQPQHF
TRBV27	NA	TRBJ2-7	CASSLVRGSYEQYF
TRBV7-6	NA	TRBJ1-2	CASSPDRDYGYTF
TRBV15	NA	TRBJ2-5	CATSRPPGWAQYF
TRBV29-1	NA	TRBJ2-7	CSVGGGSYEQYF
TRBV19	NA	TRBJ2-3	CASSIAAGDTQYF
TRBV24-1	medium-sized	TRBJ2-3	CATSDVAGGADTQYF
TRBV5-6	NA	TRBJ2-7	CASSQQDEQYF
TRBV20-1	NA	TRBJ2-1	CSNHDPGSSYNEQFF
TRBV28	NA	TRBJ2-1	CASSFPRQGSSYNEQFF
TRBV7-9	NA	TRBJ2-7	CASSLGEGLAYEQYF
TRBV27	NA	TRBJ2-7	CASSLSGRVYEQYF
TRBV11-2	NA	TRBJ2-1	CASSLVAGAPLNEQFF
TRBV9	NA	TRBJ2-7	CASSVVPSSYEQYF
TRBV11-2	NA	TRBJ2-5	CASSLLSGRRETQYF
TRBV27	NA	TRBJ2-5	CASSRYFDSGETQYF
TRBV12-3/TRBV12-4	NA	TRBJ2-3	CASSPGGRGTDTQYF
TRBV24-1	NA	TRBJ2-5	CATSETLAGGEETQYF
TRBV5-1	NA	TRBJ2-5	CASSGVPEQETQYF
TRBV7-9	NA	TRBJ1-5	CASSSASPGYQPQHF
TRBV29-1	NA	TRBJ2-1	CSVEFPASSSYNEQFF
TRBV29-1	medium-sized	TRBJ2-2	CSVTGTSGRDTGELFF
TRBV7-9	NA	TRBJ2-2	CASRTQGFGELFF
TRBV28	medium-sized	TRBJ2-5	CASSHRGQETQYF
TRBV27	NA	TRBJ2-7	CASSPSGSEQYF
TRBV20-1	NA	TRBJ2-1	CSARGPSAEQFF
TRBV5-6	NA	TRBJ2-2	CASRASGYAGELFF
TRBV2	NA	TRBJ2-2	CATGTSRTGELFF
TRBV20-1	large	TRBJ2-2	CSARELIRDGYTRELFF
TRBV20-1	NA	TRBJ2-1	CSASPPSGLRNEQFF
TRBV28	NA	TRBJ1-2	CASGQGANYGYTF
TRBV20-1	NA	TRBJ2-7	CSARYHEGSSGVYDEQYF
TRBV30	NA	TRBJ2-3	CAWTPSGSTDTQYF
TRBV20-1	NA	TRBJ2-7	CSANTGGYEQYF